The sequence of this T cell receptor beta chain was determined in a study of blood T cells in healthy people across ages. General study findings and limits: No one knew whether donors had CMV, which possibly confounded expanded clonotype changes. Observed TCR beta diversity per million T cells went down as age went up. This fall followed a roughly linear course with age.

The extraction recovered at least 5 micrograms of total RNA per sample. Using a J-beta primer mix together with a sample-barcoded 5' primer, a second PCR was run for about 7 to 12 cycles. TCRdb redid the calling of the 5' RACE reads with MiXCR, one entry per CDR3 protein. The sample holds about 1.4 million distinct CDR3 sequences, 59% seen once. A word on this clonotype: Its matching antigen is unknown.

The TCR sequence derives from a man between 18 and 29 years old in good health. Material: blood.

The CDR3 spells CASSLFRGTDEKLFF. The CDR3 bases are TGTGCCAGCAGCTTATTTAGGGGTACGGACGAAAAACTGTTTTTT. The chain employs TRBV7-2 and TRBJ1-4, with D perhaps matching TRBD1 (5 bases). V dropped 2 bases and J dropped 8 bases, with 15 bases sitting between them. In germline, CDR1 is SGHTA, CDR2 FQGNSA. The CDR3 loop spans 15 amino acids.